The sequence of this T cell receptor (beta chain) was determined in a study of blood T cell repertoires in COVID-19. Study in general: Spain, Italy and the United States supplied samples that represented acute and convalescent COVID-19. T cells, B-cell-depleted T cells, or PBMCs supplied cDNA or gDNA.

The ends were cut back, 0 bases at V and 0 bases at J, with 16 bases in the middle. The CDR3 totals 17 residues. Germline V gene lookup returns CDR1 SGHDT and CDR2 YYEEEE. Authors' processing steps: Researchers report that nucleated cell counts were estimated from reference gene primer amplification. Repertoires were generated with immunoSEQ multiplex PCR, while TCRdb's copy carries only in-frame clones and drops some. V and J calls and clone size are those listed in that table; D and trimming were worked out from the DNA. Of 90,000 to 120,000 clones in the sample, approximately 85% were seen once. The origin of this receptor is a woman aged 55 to 70 with acute or convalescent COVID-19. What was sequenced was peripheral blood. V usage is TRBV5-6 and J usage is TRBJ2-7, with D possibly TRBD1 on 5 matching bases. The DNA of the CDR3 is TGTGCCAGCAGCTTGGGGCCAGCAGGGATCCTCTCCTACGAGCAGTACGTC. Its translation: CASSLGPAGILSYEQYV.